This T cell receptor beta chain derives from a study of type 1 regulatory T cells. Study at large: T-allo10 is a Tr1-enriched, alloantigen-specific CD4 T cell product made in vitro.

This clonotype was counted ten times or more. Its specificity is not known. TCRdb fed the reads into MiXCR, producing one record per CDR3 protein. The sample has some 15,000 distinct CDR3 sequences, roughly an eighth seen once. This CDR3 contains 13 residues. V lost 1 base, J lost 3 bases, and 8 bases lay in between. Germline V gene data show CDR1 as GTSNPN and CDR2 as SVGIG (reference sequence). The sequence was collected from a human donor in good health. This chain links TRBV30 with TRBJ2-3, with D unclear. The sequencing sample was made of cultured T cells, either the whole culture or a sorted T cell fraction (not recorded which). The CDR3 sequence: CAWSDFFTDTQYF. CDR3 bases: TGTGCCTGGAGTGACTTTTTTACAGATACGCAGTATTTT.